This passage covers 12 T cell receptor beta chains from one sample sequenced in a study of regulatory T cells in long-lasting Graves disease (dated by TCRdb to the early 2020s). Explained via the paper, the time point label denotes: persistent/refractory GD, antithyroid drugs over 5 years with positive TRAb. RNA was extracted from PBMCs in TRIzol for both TCR sequencing and RNA sequencing. Library creation used multiplex PCR. Sequencing relied on an Illumina HiSeq 4000. TCR beta libraries were built with iRepertoire HTBI primers and Arm-PCR amplification of CDR3 regions. TCRdb passed the public sequencing reads through fastp at Q25 and MiXCR, retaining productive beta sequences. Each entry is one CDR3 protein sequence, shown with its most common DNA and genes. Within this sample are around 460,000 distinct CDR3 sequences, with around a fifth of them counted one time only. Around 13% of the sample is taken by the ten largest.

The sequenced sample was peripheral blood mononuclear cells (PBMCs), obtained when the disease was refractory, from a patient treated with antithyroid drugs. Every receptor here comes from a female donor with Graves disease.

This clonotype was counted only a few times. The chain uses TRBV7-2 and TRBJ2-7; D is ambiguous. Trimming removed 5 bases from V and 6 bases from J, with 17 bases in between. Germline V gene lookup returns CDR1 SGHTA and CDR2 FQGNSA. The CDR3 is 14 amino acids. CDR3 amino acids: CASSPNIGPTEQYF. CDR3 in DNA: TGTGCCAGCAGCCCGAATATAGGACCTACCGAGCAGTACTTC.

This clonotype occurred a few times. V and J are TRBV6-5 and TRBJ1-2; 9 nucleotides agree with TRBD1. V gave up 4 bases and J gave up 0 bases; unmatched junction bases: 3. Germline loops: CDR1 MNHEY, CDR2 SVGAGI. The CDR3 covers 15 residues. This chain's CDR3 is CASSWGQGTNYGYTF. The CDR3 DNA is TGTGCCAGCAGTTGGGGACAGGGTACTAACTATGGCTACACCTTC.

This sequence joins TRBV10-3 and TRBJ2-4; D is unresolved. The germline V gene has CDR1 ENHRY and CDR2 SYGVKD. Trimming removed 0 bases at V and 2 bases at J, with 20 bases between. The CDR3 has 19 amino acids. The CDR3 loop is CAISESGILTSETKNIQYF. The CDR3 coding sequence is TGTGCCATCAGTGAGTCGGGTATTTTGACGTCAGAGACCAAAAACATTCAGTACTTC.

In its sample, this clonotype was seen many times. V usage is TRBV11-3 and J usage is TRBJ1-1; D is ambiguous. The V end lost 0 bases, the J end lost 5 bases, and 10 bases lay between the germline ends. This CDR3 has 14 residues. CDR1 and CDR2 (germline): SGHNT, YENEEA. The CDR3 nucleotides are TGTGCCAGCAGCTTAGACCTGAGAGGAACTGAAGCTTTCTTT. Translated, it gives CASSLDLRGTEAFF. Variable domain in full (rest from reference TRBV11-3 and TRBJ1-1): EAGVVQSPRYKIIEKKQPVAFWCNPISGHNTLYWYLQNLGQGPELLIRYENEEAVDDSQLPKDRFSAERLKGVDSTLKIQPAELGDSAVYLCASSLDLRGTEAFFGQGTRLTVV.

This clonotype showed up many times. The V and J genes are TRBV12-3 or TRBV12-4 and TRBJ1-1; D not resolved. The length of the CDR3 is 12 residues. The germline V and J ends were trimmed by 7 bases and 1 base, with 7 bases remaining between them. CDR3 residues: CASTPRNTEAFF. DNA for the CDR3: TGTGCCAGCACCCCCCGGAACACTGAAGCTTTCTTT.

This clonotype was observed once. Possible read error: a much larger clone is one base away. The chain combines TRBV3-1 with TRBJ1-4, with D hard to call. Trimming removed 0 bases at V and 10 bases at J, with 12 bases between. The germline gives CDR1 LGHDT, CDR2 YNNKEL (reference sequence). This CDR3 contains 14 residues. CDR3 bases: TGTGCCAGCAGCCAAGAAGGCGGGATCGGAAAACTGTTTTTT. This encodes CASSQEGGIGKLFF.

This clonotype appeared a few times. The chain carries TRBV7-2 and TRBJ2-3; D ambiguous. CDR1 is SGHTA and CDR2 is FQGNSA in the germline V gene. The V gene lost 8 bases and the J gene lost 1 base, with 10 bases spanning the gap. The CDR3 totals 13 residues. The CDR3 DNA sequence: TGTGCCAGCGTTCGCGGACGCACAGATACGCAGTATTTT. Its translation is CASVRGRTDTQYF.

This clonotype showed up many times. This sequence joins TRBV12-3 or TRBV12-4 and TRBJ2-7, with 9 bases fitting TRBD2. Unmatched junction bases numbered 8, after V lost 5 bases and J lost 6 bases. The CDR3 has 14 residues. The CDR3, as DNA: TGTGCCAGCAGTCCGGCGGGGGGGCGGCGCGAGCAGTACTTC. Protein sequence: CASSPAGGRREQYF.

This chain links TRBV19 with TRBJ2-7; 8 bases align to TRBD2. Germline assignment: CDR1 LNHDA and CDR2 SQIVND (reference sequence). The CDR3 contains 17 residues. V lost 3 bases to trimming and J lost 2 bases; unmatched junction nucleotides: 12. The CDR3 bases are TGTGCCAGTAGTATGATGGTAGCGGGGACTCTCACCTACGAGCAGTACTTC. Protein: CASSMMVAGTLTYEQYF.

The CDR3 nucleotides are TGTGCCAGTAGTATTGGGCTAGCGGGAGTCTCCTACGAGCAGTACTTC. Amino acids: CASSIGLAGVSYEQYF. The chain carries TRBV19 and TRBJ2-7, with 10 bases matching TRBD2. The CDR3 contains 16 residues. Germline CDR1 is LNHDA and CDR2 is SQIVND (reference sequence). The V gene end was trimmed by 3 bases and the J gene end by 0 bases; junction bases not matched to a gene: 5.

This clonotype was detected only once. This chain links TRBV30 with TRBJ1-6, with D unresolved. This CDR3 spans 13 amino acids. The V gene's germline CDR1 is GTSNPN and CDR2 SVGIG (reference sequence). V was cut by 7 bases and J by 2 bases, with 9 bases left in between. CDR3 sequence (DNA): TGTGCCTCCAGGCGCACCTATAATTCACCCCTCCACTTT. It codes for CASRRTYNSPLHF. The full variable domain, in which reference TRBV30 and TRBJ1-6 provide the parts outside the CDR3, is SQTIHQWPATLVQPVGSPLSLECTVEGTSNPNLYWYRQAAGRGLQLLFYSVGIGQISSEVPQNLSASRPQDRQFILSSKKLLLSDSGFYLCASRRTYNSPLHFGNGTRLTVT.

The chain recombines TRBV20-1 with TRBJ1-4; D remains ambiguous. V gave up 0 bases and J gave up 0 bases, with 11 bases separating them. Germline V gene lookup returns CDR1 DFQATT and CDR2 SNEGSKA (reference sequence). The length of the CDR3 is 16 residues. The CDR3 region is CSARDGKGATNEKLFF. The CDR3 DNA sequence: TGCAGTGCTAGAGATGGGAAGGGTGCAACTAATGAAAAACTGTTTTTT.